This passage covers 5 T cell receptor beta chains from one sample sequenced in a study of response to subunit inactivated influenza vaccine. MiXCR, run by TCRdb on the RT-PCR reads, gives a single entry per CDR3 protein. The sample holds over 800,000 distinct CDR3 sequences; about 20% are singletons and the top ten take around 9.6%. The source was PBMCs from blood, collected around 5 days after vaccination. Receptor source: a man between 45 and 60 years old who received an inactivated influenza vaccine.

This clonotype was seen more than once but under ten times. This sequence joins TRBV5-1 and TRBJ2-3; 10 bases are shared with TRBD2. The CDR3 extends over 16 amino acids. V was pared by 0 bases and J by 1 base, with 2 bases of the junction left unmatched. Germline CDR1 SGHRS, CDR2 YFSETQ. DNA for the CDR3: TGCGCCAGCAGCTTGGATGGGACTAGCGGCACAGATACGCAGTATTTT. Translation gives CASSLDGTSGTDTQYF.

V gene TRBV28 combines with J gene TRBJ2-1, with no clear D. V lost 2 bases and J lost 10, with 9 bases in between. Germline values: CDR1 MDHEN, CDR2 SYDVKM. The CDR3 length is 12 residues. The CDR3 sequence is CASSLIGREQFF. Here the CDR3 DNA reads TGTGCCAGCAGTTTAATTGGTCGCGAGCAGTTCTTC.

This clonotype was detected a few times. The chain uses TRBV7-2 and TRBJ2-3; 10 bases are a match to TRBD2. Trimming removed 5 bases from V and 2 bases from J; junction bases left unmatched: 4. From germline, CDR1 is SGHTA and CDR2 FQGNSA. The CDR3 extends over 15 amino acids. Here the CDR3 DNA reads TGTGCCAGCAGCAATCTAGCGGGGGTCACAGATACGCAGTATTTT. The encoded protein is CASSNLAGVTDTQYF.

This clonotype was seen a few times. The V call is TRBV20-1, the J call TRBJ2-7, with 10 bases aligning to TRBD1. CDR1 and CDR2 (germline): DFQATT, SNEGSKA (reference sequence). This CDR3 region has 16 residues. V trimming: 7 bases; J trimming: 3 bases; junction bases outside the gene matches: 15. The CDR3 coding sequence is TGCAGTGTCCGAACGTGGACAGGGGGTGTTCGCTACGAGCAGTACTTC. Protein: CSVRTWTGGVRYEQYF.

The sample holds a few counts of this clonotype. V usage is TRBV6-1 and J usage is TRBJ2-5, with TRBD2 identical over 9 bases. With V trimmed by 6 bases and J by 4 bases, 3 bases remained unmatched. The germline gives CDR1 MNHNS, CDR2 SASEGT. This CDR3 spans 13 amino acids. Here the CDR3 DNA reads TGTGCCAGCAGCGGACTAGCGAGAGAGACCCAGTACTTC. Translating gives CASSGLARETQYF.